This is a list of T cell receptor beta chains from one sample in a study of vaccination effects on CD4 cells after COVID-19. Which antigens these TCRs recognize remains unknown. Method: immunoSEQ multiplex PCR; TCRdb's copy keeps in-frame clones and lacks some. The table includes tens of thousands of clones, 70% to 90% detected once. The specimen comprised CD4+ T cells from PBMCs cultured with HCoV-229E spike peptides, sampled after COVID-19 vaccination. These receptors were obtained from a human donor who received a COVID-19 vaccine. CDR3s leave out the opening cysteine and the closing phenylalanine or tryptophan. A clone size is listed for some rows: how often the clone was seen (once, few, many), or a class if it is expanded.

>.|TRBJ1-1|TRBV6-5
ASTQGGARTEAF
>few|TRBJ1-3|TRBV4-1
ATSRGHSGNTIY
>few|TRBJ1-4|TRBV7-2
ASSPQGGNEKLF
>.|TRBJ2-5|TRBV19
ASTDRGNPEETQY
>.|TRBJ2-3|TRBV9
ASSPNVDDTQY
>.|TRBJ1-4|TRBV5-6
ASSLGPRVNEKLF
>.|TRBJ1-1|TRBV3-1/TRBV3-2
ASSQDRGTEAF
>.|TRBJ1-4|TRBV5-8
ASSLVVEILGPRP
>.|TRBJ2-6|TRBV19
ASSFKTGPSGANVLT
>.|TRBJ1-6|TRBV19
ASSMVRSPLH
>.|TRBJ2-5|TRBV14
ASSQVDRDRY
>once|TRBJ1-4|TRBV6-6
ASSPPTGDEKLF
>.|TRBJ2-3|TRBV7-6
ASSSRGQLTDTQY
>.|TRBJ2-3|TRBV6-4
ASSSASGGSTDTQY
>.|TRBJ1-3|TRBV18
ASSRTGGVLSSGNTIY
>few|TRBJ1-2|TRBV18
ASSPGEARFGGYT
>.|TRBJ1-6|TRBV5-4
ASSFGGTNSPLH
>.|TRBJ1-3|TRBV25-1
ASSPPGSSGNTIY
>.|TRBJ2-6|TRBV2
ASYRDRAYAGANVLT
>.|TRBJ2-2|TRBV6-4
ASSRQVDGELF
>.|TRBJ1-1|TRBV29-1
SAAVNTEAF
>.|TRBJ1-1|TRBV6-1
ASSAGTGGRYTEAF